Listed below are T cell receptor beta chains from one sample, sequenced in a study of T cell responses to AZD1222 COVID-19 vaccine. Sequenced by immunoSEQ multiplex PCR; TCRdb stores in-frame clones only, minus some. Seen here are 80,000 to 130,000 clones, about 89% observed once, and the top ten hold roughly a sixth. The sample consisted of peripheral blood, taken on day 0 of AZD1222 vaccination. The receptors derive from an adult in good health. Both conserved end residues are part of each CDR3. A D gene is named only where the DNA matches it firmly. Size values are once, few and many counts, or a class for expanded clones, and some rows have none.

d_call,clone_size,j_call,v_call,cdr3_aa,cdr3_nt
TRBD2,.,TRBJ2-3,TRBV5-1,CASSLGLTSGNTDTQYF,TGCGCCAGCAGCCTAGGATTAACTAGCGGGAACACAGATACGCAGTATTTT
.,.,TRBJ1-1,TRBV5-8,CASSQTTEAFF,TGTGCCAGCAGTCAGACAACTGAAGCTTTCTTT
.,.,TRBJ1-1,TRBV20-1,CSASLYLHTEAFF,TGCAGTGCTAGTTTATACCTCCACACTGAAGCTTTCTTT
.,.,TRBJ2-2,TRBV27,CASSTQGQSGELFF,TGTGCCAGCAGTACCCAGGGGCAAAGCGGGGAGCTGTTTTTT
TRBD1,.,TRBJ2-1,TRBV5-1,CASSAPGQGSSYNEQFF,TGCGCCAGCAGCGCACCGGGACAGGGGTCCTCCTACAATGAGCAGTTCTTC
.,.,TRBJ1-6,TRBV6-2/TRBV6-3,CASSYYRGNSPLHF,TGTGCCAGCAGTTACTATAGGGGGAATTCACCCCTCCACTTT
TRBD2,.,TRBJ2-2,TRBV7-2,CASRPSGSPTGELFF,TGTGCCAGCAGACCTAGCGGGAGTCCCACCGGGGAGCTGTTTTTT
.,.,TRBJ1-2,TRBV5-5,CASSLGGLGGYTF,TGTGCCAGCAGCTTGGGGGGCTTAGGAGGCTACACCTTC
.,.,TRBJ1-5,TRBV27,CASSFLGVRGNQPQHF,TGTGCCAGCAGTTTTCTCGGAGTAAGGGGCAATCAGCCCCAGCATTTT
.,.,TRBJ2-5,TRBV11-3,CASSLGNREEETQYF,TGTGCCAGCAGTTTAGGTAACAGGGAGGAAGAGACCCAGTACTTC
.,.,TRBJ2-5,TRBV5-4,CASSLWGGETQYF,TGTGCCAGCAGCTTGTGGGGAGGAGAGACCCAGTACTTC
.,once,TRBJ1-2,TRBV19,CASSTGAGNYGYTF,TGTGCCAGTAGTACAGGGGCAGGAAACTATGGCTACACCTTC
TRBD1,.,TRBJ1-1,TRBV27,CASSTRSGGVNTEAFF,TGTGCCAGCAGTACCCGGTCAGGGGGCGTGAACACTGAAGCTTTCTTT
.,.,TRBJ1-2,TRBV5-6,CASIGPVIRHGYTF,TGTGCAAGTATCGGCCCGGTTATCCGCCATGGCTACACCTTC
.,.,TRBJ1-2,TRBV7-9,CASTIPRGGVSGYTF,TGTGCCAGCACGATACCTCGGGGCGGGGTCAGTGGCTACACCTTC
TRBD2,.,TRBJ2-6,TRBV5-1,CASSLWSGRRGANVLTF,TGCGCCAGCAGCTTGTGGAGCGGGAGGCGGGGGGCCAACGTCCTGACTTTC
.,.,TRBJ2-5,TRBV5-4,CASSGGPNQETQYF,TGTGCCAGCAGCGGGGGACCAAACCAAGAGACCCAGTACTTC
TRBD1,.,TRBJ1-6,TRBV3-1/TRBV3-2,CASSQSDRENSPLHF,TGTGCCAGCAGCCAATCGGACAGGGAGAATTCACCCCTCCACTTT
.,.,TRBJ2-5,TRBV2,CASQKEGQETQYF,TGTGCCAGCCAGAAGGAGGGACAAGAGACCCAGTACTTC
.,.,TRBJ1-2,TRBV27,CASSLSRVNYGYTF,TGTGCCAGCAGTTTATCGAGAGTTAACTATGGCTACACCTTC
.,.,TRBJ2-5,TRBV19,CASSIDLPSTGETQYF,TGTGCCAGTAGTATAGATCTTCCTAGTACAGGAGAGACCCAGTACTTC
.,.,TRBJ2-5,TRBV6-6,CASSPTHTQYF,TGTGCCAGCAGTCCCACCCATACCCAGTACTTC
.,.,TRBJ2-1,TRBV19,CASSIVPLAYNEQFF,TGTGCCAGTAGTATAGTCCCCCTGGCTTACAATGAGCAGTTCTTC
TRBD1,.,TRBJ2-7,TRBV5-1,CASSLGVGQGIAEQYF,TGCGCCAGCAGCTTGGGAGTTGGACAGGGGATCGCCGAGCAGTACTTC
.,.,TRBJ1-3,TRBV18,CASSPSNVMGNTIYF,TGTGCCAGCTCACCATCGAACGTGATGGGAAACACCATATATTTT
.,.,TRBJ1-4,TRBV5-1,CASSPEGRGNEKLFF,TGCGCCAGCAGCCCCGAGGGCAGGGGAAATGAAAAACTGTTTTTT
.,.,TRBJ1-5,TRBV2,CASSERTDQPQHF,TGTGCCAGCAGTGAACGCACCGATCAGCCCCAGCATTTT
TRBD2,.,TRBJ2-2,TRBV12-5,CASGLAPRGDTGELFF,TGTGCTAGTGGTTTGGCCCCCCGGGGGGACACCGGGGAGCTGTTTTTT
TRBD1,.,TRBJ1-6,TRBV28,CATGTGDYSPLHF,TGTGCCACCGGGACAGGGGATTATTCACCCCTCCACTTT
.,.,TRBJ1-1,TRBV14,CASSQDQGGNTEAFF,TGTGCCAGCAGCCAAGATCAAGGGGGGAACACTGAAGCTTTCTTT
.,.,TRBJ1-2,TRBV6-2/TRBV6-3,CASSYQYYGYTF,TGTGCCAGCAGTTACCAGTACTATGGCTACACCTTC
.,.,TRBJ2-7,TRBV11-2,CASRFSQSSYEQYF,TGTGCCAGCAGATTTTCACAGAGTTCCTACGAGCAGTACTTC
TRBD1,.,TRBJ2-5,TRBV12-3/TRBV12-4,CASSSGQQVHF,TGTGCCAGCAGTTCGGGACAGCAAGTTCACTTC
TRBD2,.,TRBJ2-1,TRBV10-3,CAISVFSGGDNNEQFF,TGTGCCATCAGTGTTTTTAGCGGGGGGGATAACAATGAGCAGTTCTTC
.,.,TRBJ1-1,TRBV10-3,CAISESGGDTEAFF,TGTGCCATCAGTGAGTCGGGGGGGGACACTGAAGCTTTCTTT
.,.,TRBJ2-1,TRBV11-1,CASSSSRVRNEQFF,TGTGCCAGCAGCTCCAGCAGGGTTCGCAATGAGCAGTTCTTC
.,.,TRBJ1-1,TRBV10-3,CAISDSGGVTEAFF,TGTGCCATCAGTGACAGTGGGGGTGTCACTGAAGCTTTCTTT
TRBD2,.,TRBJ2-2,TRBV6-2/TRBV6-3,CASSWGGGANTGELFF,TGTGCCAGCAGTTGGGGCGGGGGAGCGAACACCGGGGAGCTGTTTTTT
TRBD1,few,TRBJ1-6,TRBV11-2,CATMGQGGSPLHF,TGTGCCACTATGGGACAGGGGGGATCACCCCTCCACTTT
.,.,TRBJ1-2,TRBV7-9,CASSLDRDPYGGYTF,TGTGCCAGCAGCTTAGACCGGGACCCCTATGGAGGCTACACCTTC
.,.,TRBJ2-3,TRBV7-3,CASSSAGRSTDTQYF,TGTGCCAGCAGCTCCGCGGGCAGGAGCACAGATACGCAGTATTTT
.,.,TRBJ1-2,TRBV5-5,CASSLILRQDGYTF,TGTGCCAGCAGCTTGATCCTCCGGCAGGATGGCTACACCTTC
TRBD1,.,TRBJ1-4,TRBV28,CASSFSGTVEKLFF,TGTGCCAGCAGTTTCTCCGGGACAGTTGAAAAACTGTTTTTT
.,.,TRBJ2-5,TRBV5-4,CASSLRDGKETQYF,TGTGCCAGCAGCTTGAGGGACGGGAAAGAGACCCAGTACTTC
.,.,TRBJ2-1,TRBV7-8,CASSLGGYSYNEQFF,TGTGCCAGCAGCTTAGGGGGGTACTCCTACAATGAGCAGTTCTTC